There are many counts of the clone carrying this T cell receptor (beta chain). The antigen is not known. This specimen comes from a study of T cell repertoires in cytomegalovirus infection. Overall study: Public TCR beta signature analysis indicated the presence of both CMV infection and matching HLA type.

Via MiXCR, TCRdb re-called the reads, giving one row per CDR3 protein. The top ten clones hold less than 15% of a sample with more than 200,000 distinct CDR3 sequences, roughly 10% of them seen once. Study findings and constraints: HLA-C-restricted, CMV-specific TCR beta clonotypes were dominant ex vivo. Pooled public TCR beta family frequency picked out CMV carriers with the relevant HLA.

The CDR3 consists of 15 residues. Germline V lookup: CDR1 MDHEN, CDR2 SYDVKM. Between the trimmed V and J ends, which lost 3 bases and 4 bases, there was a span of 12 bases. The chain is built from TRBV28 and TRBJ2-2, with D maybe TRBD1 (6 bases). This TCR derives from a human donor in good health (CMV status not recorded). Some clones in this sample may be carry-over from other donors' samples. Specimen: PBMCs. CDR3 nucleotides: TGTGCCAGCAGTTTTACAGGGTCGGGCACCGGGGAGCTGTTTTTT. Its protein product is CASSFTGSGTGELFF. The full variable domain, with the rest looked up from reference TRBV28 and TRBJ2-2, is DVKVTQSSRYLVKRTGEKVFLECVQDMDHENMFWYRQDPGLGLRLIYFSYDVKMKEKGDIPEGYSVSREKKERFSLILESASTNQTSMYLCASSFTGSGTGELFFGEGSRLTVL.